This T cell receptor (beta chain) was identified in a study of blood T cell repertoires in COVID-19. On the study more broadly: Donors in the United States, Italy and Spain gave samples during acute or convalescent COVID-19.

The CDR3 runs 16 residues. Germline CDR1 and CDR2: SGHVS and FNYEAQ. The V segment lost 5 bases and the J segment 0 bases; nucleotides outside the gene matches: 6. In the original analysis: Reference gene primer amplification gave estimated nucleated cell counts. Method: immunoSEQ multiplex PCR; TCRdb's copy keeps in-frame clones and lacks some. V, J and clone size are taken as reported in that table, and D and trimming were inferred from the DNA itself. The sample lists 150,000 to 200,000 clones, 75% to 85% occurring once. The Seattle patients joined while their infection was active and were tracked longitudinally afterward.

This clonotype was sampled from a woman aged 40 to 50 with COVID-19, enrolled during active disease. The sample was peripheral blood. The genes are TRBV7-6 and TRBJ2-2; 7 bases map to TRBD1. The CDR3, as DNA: TGTGCCAGCAGCCCACGTGACAGGGCGAACACCGGGGAGCTGTTTTTT. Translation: CASSPRDRANTGELFF.